Listed below are T cell receptor beta chains from one sample, sequenced in a study of blood T cell repertoires in COVID-19. The table came from immunoSEQ multiplex PCR; TCRdb's copy has only in-frame clones and leaves some out. The profile covers roughly 260,000 clones, with roughly 90% appearing a single time and over 6% taken by the ten largest. The sample comprised PBMCs or T cells enriched from blood (not recorded which). Receptors originate from a woman in her 30s with acute COVID-19. CDR3s include the opening cysteine and the closing phenylalanine or tryptophan. D genes are given only for firm matches. Only part of the rows carry a size: once, few, many, or a class if the clone is expanded.

.	TRBV7-2	TRBJ2-5	few	CASSSQYQETQYF	TGTGCCAGCAGCTCTCAGTACCAAGAGACCCAGTACTTC
.	TRBV6-1	TRBJ2-5	.	CASSEMPSAPRAQYF	TGTGCCAGCAGTGAAATGCCTAGCGCGCCCAGGGCCCAGTACTTC
TRBD2	TRBV6-4	TRBJ2-1	.	CASSVQPGLANEQFF	TGTGCCAGCAGTGTTCAACCGGGACTAGCGAATGAGCAGTTCTTC
.	TRBV27	TRBJ2-1	.	CASWRTENEQFF	TGTGCCAGCTGGCGGACAGAAAATGAGCAGTTCTTC
.	TRBV28	TRBJ1-1	.	CASSPVFILSLNTEAFF	TGTGCCAGCAGTCCCGTATTTATACTCTCCCTGAACACTGAAGCTTTCTTT
.	TRBV2	TRBJ1-1	.	CASSERRLNTEAFF	TGTGCCAGCAGTGAACGGCGGCTGAACACTGAAGCTTTCTTT
TRBD2	TRBV7-3	TRBJ2-5	.	CASSERGGLRETQYF	TGTGCCAGCAGCGAGCGGGGGGGCCTGCGTGAGACCCAGTACTTC
TRBD1	TRBV6-5	TRBJ1-1	few	CASSPGTANTEAFF	TGTGCCAGCAGCCCCGGGACAGCGAACACTGAAGCTTTCTTT
.	TRBV25-1	TRBJ1-1	few	CASRPKSQTALFTEAFF	TGTGCCAGCAGGCCCAAATCACAGACAGCCCTATTTACTGAAGCTTTCTTT
.	TRBV27	TRBJ2-1	.	CASSLISSNEQFF	TGTGCCAGCAGTTTAATAAGCTCCAATGAGCAGTTCTTC
TRBD1	TRBV18	TRBJ1-1	few	CASSLQGRNTEAFF	TGTGCCAGCTCATTACAGGGGAGGAACACTGAAGCTTTCTTT
TRBD1	TRBV28	TRBJ1-2	once	CASSSYRGRDGYTF	TGTGCCAGCAGTTCCTACAGGGGGCGGGATGGCTACACCTTC
.	TRBV5-6	TRBJ1-6	.	CASSLLGGAPGVALHF	TGTGCCAGCAGCTTGTTAGGTGGGGCCCCCGGAGTAGCCCTCCACTTT
TRBD1	TRBV3-1/TRBV3-2	TRBJ2-3	.	CASSQARGLSTQYF	TGTGCCAGCAGCCAAGCCAGGGGGCTGTCTACGCAGTATTTT
.	TRBV4-3	TRBJ1-2	.	CASSQDAGMSGYTF	TGCGCCAGCAGCCAAGATGCAGGGATGTCTGGCTACACCTTC
TRBD2	TRBV3-1/TRBV3-2	TRBJ2-3	.	CASSPTSGGRTDTQYF	TGTGCCAGCAGCCCGACTAGCGGGGGGCGCACAGATACGCAGTATTTT
TRBD1	TRBV19	TRBJ2-7	.	CASSLGTGEYEQYF	TGTGCCAGTAGTCTCGGGACAGGGGAATACGAGCAGTACTTC
.	TRBV28	TRBJ1-4	few	CASSTSGDRGNEKLFF	TGTGCCAGCAGTACATCAGGGGACCGTGGCAATGAAAAACTGTTTTTT
.	TRBV28	TRBJ2-7	.	CATRTASYEQYF	TGTGCCACCCGGACAGCCTCCTACGAGCAGTACTTC
.	TRBV6-5	TRBJ1-2	.	CASSVGGLSSYTF	TGTGCCAGCAGCGTTGGGGGACTGTCAAGCTACACCTTC
TRBD1	TRBV27	TRBJ1-6	.	CASRWTGLNSPLHF	TGTGCCAGCAGGTGGACAGGGCTCAATTCACCCCTCCACTTT
.	TRBV2	TRBJ2-6	.	CASTTGSGANVLTF	TGTGCCAGCACCACGGGCTCTGGGGCCAACGTCCTGACTTTC
TRBD1	TRBV27	TRBJ1-6	.	CASSWTGEASPLHF	TGTGCCAGCAGTTGGACAGGGGAGGCTTCACCCCTCCACTTT
.	TRBV30	TRBJ1-2	.	CAWVGGDGHYGYTF	TGTGCCTGGGTAGGAGGGGACGGGCACTATGGCTACACCTTC
.	TRBV19	TRBJ2-7	.	CASSERGYEQYF	TGTGCCAGTAGTGAAAGGGGGTACGAGCAGTACTTC
TRBD1	TRBV6-5	TRBJ1-4	.	CASISPGQGAEKLFF	TGTGCCAGCATATCACCGGGACAGGGTGCTGAAAAACTGTTTTTT
.	TRBV6-6	TRBJ2-6	once	CASSYEGVGANVLTF	TGTGCCAGCAGTTACGAGGGGGTTGGGGCCAACGTCCTGACTTTC
TRBD1	TRBV27	TRBJ1-1	.	CASNDRGPPNTEAFF	TGTGCCAGCAATGACAGGGGGCCCCCGAACACTGAAGCTTTCTTT
.	TRBV27	TRBJ1-2	few	CASSLGGERRYTF	TGTGCCAGCAGTTTGGGAGGGGAGAGGCGCTACACCTTC
.	TRBV6-2/TRBV6-3	TRBJ2-7	once	CASSYAGVPEQYF	TGTGCCAGCAGTTACGCCGGGGTCCCCGAGCAGTACTTC
TRBD1	TRBV2	TRBJ2-5	.	CASSVRDRVETQYF	TGTGCCAGCAGTGTTAGAGACAGGGTGGAGACCCAGTACTTC
.	TRBV30	TRBJ2-3	.	CAGADSSADTQYF	TGTGCCGGCGCGGACAGTAGCGCCGATACGCAGTATTTT
.	TRBV6-5	TRBJ1-6	.	CASSYTGLEGSPLHF	TGTGCCAGCAGTTACACAGGGTTAGAGGGCTCACCCCTCCACTTT
.	TRBV12-5	TRBJ2-1	.	CASGLVLGAASSYNEQFF	TGTGCTAGTGGTTTGGTACTGGGAGCGGCGAGCTCCTACAATGAGCAGTTCTTC
TRBD1	TRBV7-2	TRBJ2-7	.	CASSPGQGSDDEQYF	TGTGCCAGCAGCCCGGGACAGGGTTCTGACGACGAGCAGTACTTC
.	TRBV19	TRBJ2-1	.	CASSIYGGLSEQFF	TGTGCCAGTAGTATTTACGGGGGACTCAGTGAGCAGTTCTTC
.	TRBV15	TRBJ2-2	.	CATSRGLDGSEFSGELFF	TGTGCCACCAGCAGAGGCCTCGATGGGTCGGAGTTTAGCGGGGAGCTGTTTTTT
TRBD2	TRBV2	TRBJ2-7	.	CASRVAGGPYEQYF	TGTGCCAGCAGGGTAGCGGGGGGGCCCTACGAGCAGTACTTC
.	TRBV30	TRBJ1-5	.	CAWSVEFGAHQPQHF	TGTGCCTGGAGTGTAGAGTTTGGGGCCCATCAGCCCCAGCATTTT
.	TRBV7-9	TRBJ1-3	few	CASSQGGWRAPGNTIYF	TGTGCCAGCAGCCAGGGCGGGTGGAGGGCGCCCGGAAACACCATATATTTT
.	TRBV11-3	TRBJ2-3	once	CASSSQVTDTQYF	TGTGCCAGCAGCTCCCAGGTCACAGATACGCAGTATTTT
TRBD1	TRBV19	TRBJ2-3	.	CASKGQVHTDTQYF	TGTGCCAGTAAGGGACAGGTGCACACAGATACGCAGTATTTT
TRBD2	TRBV29-1	TRBJ2-3	once	CSVVLIESGSYTDTQYF	TGCAGCGTTGTGTTAATCGAAAGCGGGAGCTACACAGATACGCAGTATTTT
.	TRBV19	TRBJ2-7	.	CATQDRDTTYEQYF	TGTGCCACTCAAGACCGGGACACCACCTACGAGCAGTACTTC
TRBD2	TRBV28	TRBJ2-7	.	CASSPPSGLAGAVNEQYF	TGTGCCAGCAGTCCTCCCTCGGGACTAGCGGGAGCTGTAAACGAGCAGTACTTC
TRBD2	TRBV19	TRBJ2-3	.	CATSLRGMYSRTSGGVNTYTQYF	TGTGCCACCTCCCTCCGTGGAATGTACTCCCGGACTAGCGGGGGAGTAAACACATATACGCAGTATTTT
TRBD1	TRBV6-6	TRBJ1-1	.	CASSSPGQGRWAFF	TGTGCCAGCAGTTCGCCGGGACAGGGACGGTGGGCTTTCTTT
.	TRBV7-9	TRBJ2-3	.	CASSFGRSTDTQYF	TGTGCCAGCAGCTTTGGCAGAAGCACAGATACGCAGTATTTT